A single sample gave rise to the 12 T cell receptor beta chains below, sequenced in a study of response to subunit inactivated influenza vaccine. Using its own MiXCR run on the RT-PCR reads, TCRdb lists one record per CDR3 protein. The table includes hundreds of thousands of distinct CDR3 sequences, over 11% detected once. Material: PBMCs from blood, obtained less than 15 days before vaccination. The source of these receptors is a man aged 45-65 years who received an inactivated influenza vaccine.

The rearrangement links TRBV7-6 to TRBJ2-7, with D tentatively TRBD2 (5 bases). Germline V gene lookup returns CDR1 SGHVS and CDR2 FNYEAQ. The CDR3 contains 12 residues. The V end was cut by 8 bases, the J end by 2 bases, with 10 bases between. The CDR3 nucleotides read TGTGCCAGCGGGAGTTACACCTACGAGCAGTACTTC. It codes for CASGSYTYEQYF.

Notes on this clonotype: The junction and the germline gene differ at one end; a read error may be behind it. V and J are TRBV2 and TRBJ2-2, with D possibly TRBD2 on 6 matching bases. The germline V gene encodes CDR1 SNHLY and CDR2 FYNNEI. This CDR3 spans 18 amino acids. CDR3 in DNA: TGTACCAGCTGTATTTTTCCGACGGAGGGATTGGGCACCGGAGAGCTGTTTTTT. Its protein product is CTSCIFPTEGLGTGELFF.

The chain is built from TRBV6-6 and TRBJ2-1; 12 nucleotides agree with TRBD1. Trimming cost V 6 bases and J 16 bases; bases outside gene matches: 10. The CDR3 has 13 amino acids. CDR1 and CDR2 (germline): MNHNY, SVGAGI (reference sequence). CDR3 amino acids: CASSAAPGTGGFF. CDR3 coding DNA: TGTGCCAGCAGCGCGGCCCCAGGGACAGGGGGCTTCTTC.

The chain recombines TRBV12-3 or TRBV12-4 with TRBJ2-7; 10 bases are a match to TRBD2. With V trimmed by 5 bases and J by 2 bases, 6 bases remained unmatched. The length of the CDR3 is 15 residues. This CDR3 is CASSPILAGTYEQYF. The CDR3 nucleotides read TGTGCCAGCAGTCCGATACTAGCGGGGACCTACGAGCAGTACTTC.

The V gene is TRBV3-1, the J gene TRBJ2-1, with TRBD1 identical over 12 bases. The CDR3 is made up of 16 amino acids. Germline values: CDR1 LGHDT, CDR2 YNNKEL (reference sequence). After removal of 0 bases from V and 8 bases from J, the junction contained 5 bases not matched to a gene. The CDR3 loop reads CASSQEPGQGAYEQFF. CDR3 sequence (DNA): TGTGCCAGCAGCCAAGAGCCGGGACAGGGGGCATATGAGCAGTTCTTC.

This clonotype was seen repeatedly, ten times or more. The chain uses TRBV7-9 and TRBJ2-3, with a possible D match to TRBD2 (5 bases). V shed 5 bases and J shed 1 base, with 16 bases lying between them. CDR1 is SEHNR, CDR2 FQNEAQ, per germline (reference sequence). The CDR3 totals 16 residues. For the CDR3, the DNA is TGTGCCAGCAGCCAGAGGGAGTTCGGAGGCACAGATACGCAGTATTTT. Amino acids: CASSQREFGGTDTQYF.

V gene TRBV4-2 combines with J gene TRBJ2-2; TRBD2 aligns across 7 bases. The CDR3 is made up of 15 amino acids. Germline V CDR1 and CDR2: LGHNA, YNFKEQ. V lost 4 bases to trimming and J lost 6 bases; unmatched junction nucleotides: 8. CDR3 residues: CASSPDSGGAGELFF. The CDR3 DNA reads as TGTGCCAGCAGCCCTGACTCGGGGGGAGCCGGGGAGCTGTTTTTT.

V usage is TRBV20-1 and J usage is TRBJ2-6; D gene unclear. The CDR3 is made up of 12 amino acids. Germline CDR1 reads DFQATT; CDR2 reads SNEGSKA (reference sequence). Trimming took off 4 bases at V and 2 bases at J, with 3 bases between the two ends. CDR3 nucleotide sequence: TGCAGTGCTACTGCTGGGGCCAACGTCCTGACTTTC. Its translation is CSATAGANVLTF.

This clonotype was counted only a few times. V and J are TRBV12-3 or TRBV12-4 and TRBJ2-3, with D perhaps matching TRBD2 (6 bases). Trimming removed 5 bases at V and 5 bases at J, with 17 bases between. The CDR3 covers 15 residues. The CDR3 is CASSRGTPRRDTQYF. In DNA form, the CDR3 reads TGTGCCAGCAGTCGCGGGACGCCCAGGCGAGATACGCAGTATTTT.

This chain links TRBV29-1 with TRBJ2-7, with 10 bases aligning to TRBD2. The length of the CDR3 is 16 residues. Germline V gene data show CDR1 as SQVTM and CDR2 as ANQGSEA. After removal of 7 bases from V and 0 bases from J, the junction contained 12 bases not matched to a gene. In DNA, the CDR3 is TGCAGCGCATCGACCTTTAGCGGGAGGTTCTCCTACGAGCAGTACTTC. Protein product: CSASTFSGRFSYEQYF.

The rearrangement uses TRBV9 and TRBJ2-5; D gene ambiguous. Trimming took 0 bases from V and 1 from J, leaving 10 bases between them. Germline CDR1 is SGDLS and CDR2 is YYNGEE. CDR3 size: 15 residues. CDR3 in DNA: TGTGCCAGCAGCGTAGGGACCGGTTTCCAAGAGACCCAGTACTTC. Protein: CASSVGTGFQETQYF.

This clonotype showed up just a few times. J is TRBJ2-3 and V is TRBV24-1; 7 bases match TRBD2. The junction had 4 bases not matched to a gene; V was cut back by 1 base and J by 4 bases. The CDR3 is 15 amino acids. Germline V lookup: CDR1 KGHDR, CDR2 SFDVKD. CDR3 bases: TGTGCCACCAGTGATTTAGGCGGGAGCGCAGATACGCAGTATTTT. Protein: CATSDLGGSADTQYF.